This paragraph reports one TCR beta chain. This record comes from a study of blood T cell repertoires in COVID-19. Study context: Nucleic acid was either cDNA or gDNA, and it came from T cells, B-cell-depleted T cells, or PBMCs.

Germline lookup yields CDR1 MDHEN and CDR2 SYDVKM. The CDR3 length is 15 residues. Trimming stripped 2 bases from V and 2 bases from J, with 12 bases between. Participants spanned ages about 18 to 100 years and resided in roughly 22 US areas. Participant-given clinical history determined each cohort assignment. Using immunoSEQ multiplex PCR, the repertoire was profiled, and TCRdb retains in-frame clones only, with some absent. This table holds 330,000 or so clones, less than 90% found once. V and J are TRBV28 and TRBJ1-2; D is unclear. The TCR originated in a woman aged 30 to 39 who had recovered from COVID-19. Material for sequencing was PBMCs or T cells enriched from blood (not recorded which). The CDR3 coding sequence is TGTGCCAGCAGTTTAAGTTCTTCGGGGAACTATGGCTACACCTTC. Its translation is CASSLSSSGNYGYTF.